These 7 T cell receptor beta chains were all obtained from the same sample, sequenced in a study of T cells in Graves' hyperthyroidism and ophthalmopathy. TCR beta CDR3 regions were amplified from RNA transcripts. First-round RT-PCR of the TCR CDR3 relied on the HTBI primer set. From the multiplex PCR reads, TCRdb called clonotypes with MiXCR, one entry per CDR3 protein. The table has a few hundred thousand distinct CDR3 sequences, 15% to 19% seen once. Sequencing was performed on blood. The receptors were sampled from a woman under 30 with Graves' hyperthyroidism that later progressed to Graves' ophthalmopathy.

V gene TRBV7-6 combines with J gene TRBJ1-5; no definite D call. The V end lost 5 bases, the J end lost 4 bases, and 15 bases lay between the germline ends. This CDR3 comprises 15 residues. Looked up from germline, CDR1 is SGHVS and CDR2 is FNYEAQ. In DNA form, the CDR3 reads TGTGCCAGCAGCCCCGATGGAGCCCGGAATCAGCCCCAGCATTTT. This sequence encodes CASSPDGARNQPQHF.

This clonotype was observed a few times. The rearrangement joins TRBV5-4 to TRBJ2-6, with TRBD2 as a possible D gene (6 bases). Trimming removed 3 bases at V and 0 bases at J, with 19 bases between. CDR3 length equals 19 residues. Germline-derived CDR1 and CDR2 are SGHNT and YYREEE (reference sequence). This CDR3 is CASSSPGLLLISGANVLTF. The CDR3 coding sequence is TGTGCCAGCAGCTCACCGGGACTCCTTCTTATCTCTGGGGCCAACGTCCTGACTTTC.

This clonotype was picked up a small number of times. Given a much more abundant clone one base away, this may be a read error. This sequence joins TRBV7-2 and TRBJ1-6; D is ambiguous. Germline CDR1 reads SGHTA; CDR2 reads FQGNSA. V was trimmed by 5 bases and J by 5 bases, leaving 25 bases between them. There are 19 residues in the CDR3. For the CDR3, the DNA is TGTGCCAGCAGCAAAACAGTCCCCCCCGCTCGGCGGGATAATTCACCCCTCCACTTT. Its protein is CASSKTVPPARRDNSPLHF.

The chain carries TRBV28 and TRBJ2-5, with TRBD2 as a possible D gene (5 bases). Trimming left V 5 bases short and J 4 bases short, with 20 bases between. The CDR3 sequence is 16 residues long. Germline values: CDR1 MDHEN, CDR2 SYDVKM. CDR3 coding DNA: TGTGCCAGCAGTACAGTGACTACCGATCGACTAGAGACCCAGTACTTC. Amino acid sequence: CASSTVTTDRLETQYF.

This clonotype occurred many times. The rearrangement links TRBV27 to TRBJ1-5; 9 bases map to TRBD1. The CDR3 contains 15 residues. After removal of 6 bases from V and 3 bases from J, the junction contained 6 bases not matched to a gene. Looked up from germline, CDR1 is MNHEY and CDR2 is SMNVEV (reference sequence). The CDR3 here is CASSTGQGFNQPQHF. CDR3 in DNA: TGTGCCAGCAGCACGGGACAGGGATTCAATCAGCCCCAGCATTTT.

This clonotype was observed a handful of times. In nucleotides, the CDR3 is TGCGCCAGCAGCCAGATGGAGGGGGGCGAGTATTCACCCCTCCACTTT. Its translation: CASSQMEGGEYSPLHF. This chain joins TRBV4-3 and TRBJ1-6, with a possible D match to TRBD1 (6 bases). Germline loops: CDR1 LGHNA, CDR2 YSLEER. This CDR3 has 16 residues. The V and J ends lost 3 bases and 8 bases respectively, with 17 bases between them.

In this sample, this clonotype turned up many times. The rearrangement links TRBV2 to TRBJ1-2; tentatively, D is TRBD1 (5 bases). The ends were cut back, 7 bases at V and 1 base at J, with 16 bases in the middle. CDR3 length equals 15 residues. Germline CDR1 reads SNHLY; CDR2 reads FYNNEI. CDR3 coding DNA: TGTGCCAGCACCCCCCCGGGGGTCGGTAACTATGGCTACACCTTC. Translated, it gives CASTPPGVGNYGYTF.